This T cell receptor beta chain was sequenced in a study of T cells in Graves' hyperthyroidism and ophthalmopathy. The CDR3 has 13 residues. The V end lost 1 base, the J end lost 6 bases, and 9 bases lay between the germline ends. Per germline, CDR1 MGHRA and CDR2 YSYEKL. Patients with uncontrolled infections, other autoimmune diseases, pregnancy or lactation were excluded. On the basis of clinical symptoms, serum thyroxine and TRAb, thyroid ultrasound and orbital computed tomography, diagnoses were made. PBMCs came from around 9.7 ml fresh peripheral blood. RNA transcripts provided the source from which TCR beta CDR3 regions were amplified. Primed by the HTBI set, a first-round RT-PCR was run on the TCR CDR3. One entry per CDR3 protein, called by TCRdb with MiXCR from the multiplex PCR reads. The sample has hundreds of thousands of distinct CDR3 sequences, just under 20% seen once.

The origin of this receptor is a middle-aged man with Graves' ophthalmopathy. Material: blood. The gene calls are TRBV4-1 and TRBJ1-2; no clear D. This CDR3 reads CASSQGGIDGYTF. CDR3 coding DNA: TGCGCCAGCAGCCAAGGAGGGATCGATGGCTACACCTTC.